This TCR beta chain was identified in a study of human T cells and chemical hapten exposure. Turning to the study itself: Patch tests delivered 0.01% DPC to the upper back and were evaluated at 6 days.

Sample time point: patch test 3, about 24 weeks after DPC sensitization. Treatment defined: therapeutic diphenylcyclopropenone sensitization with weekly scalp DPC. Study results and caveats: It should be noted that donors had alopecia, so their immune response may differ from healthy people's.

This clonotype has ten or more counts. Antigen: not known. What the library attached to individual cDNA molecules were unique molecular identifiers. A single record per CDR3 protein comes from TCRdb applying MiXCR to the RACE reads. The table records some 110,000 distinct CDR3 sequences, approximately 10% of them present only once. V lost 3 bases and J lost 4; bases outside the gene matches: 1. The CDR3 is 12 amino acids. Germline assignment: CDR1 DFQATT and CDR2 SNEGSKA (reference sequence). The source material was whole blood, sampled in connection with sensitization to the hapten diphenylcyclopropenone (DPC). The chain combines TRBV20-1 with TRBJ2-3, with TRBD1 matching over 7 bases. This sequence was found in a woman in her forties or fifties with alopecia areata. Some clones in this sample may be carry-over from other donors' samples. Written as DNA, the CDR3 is TGCAGTGCTAGGGACAGGCCAGATACGCAGTATTTT. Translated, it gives CSARDRPDTQYF.